The subject of this entry is one TCR beta chain. Its antigen target is currently unknown. Base qualities are missing; no much larger clone stands one base away. The data were obtained in a study of blood T cell repertoires in COVID-19 (dated by TCRdb to between 2020 and 2021). Notes on the research overall: Samples covering the acute and convalescent phases of COVID-19 were provided by collaborators in the United States, Italy and Spain. The samples were drawn from the first 160 participants of the ongoing ImmuneRACE study and from under 1,500 subjects provided by 6 global collaborators. The dataset comprised deeply sampled blood TCRbeta repertoires from subjects exposed to, actively infected with, or recovered from COVID-19. Sample metadata almost always included a de-identified subject ID, COVID-19 status, age in years and sex. A freely available public database, intended as a resource for researchers studying the immune response to SARS-CoV-2, is where the repertoires were released. Where available, HLA class I and class II types were obtained from metadata supplied by the sample provider rather than from assay-based typing. The prospective study material was composed of cDNA or gDNA derived from T cells, B-cell-depleted T cells, or PBMCs.

Whole blood was collected in K2EDTA tubes by collaborating institutions according to the institutions' own protocols. For TCRbeta analysis, collaborators shipped samples as frozen whole blood, isolated PBMCs, or DNA extracted from either of those sample types. The CDR3 measures 15 amino acids from cysteine to phenylalanine. The entry retains the CDR3 DNA only, 45 bases that are in frame from base 1. Ends trimmed: V by 4 bases, J by 2 bases; bases unmatched to a gene: 8. Looking up the germline V gene yields CDR1 SGHRS and CDR2 YFSETQ. The immunoSEQ Assay, a bias-controlled multiplex PCR, was used to amplify TCRbeta CDR3 regions from genomic DNA. On the authors' methods: The number of nucleated cells in each sample was estimated by amplification of reference gene primers within the assay. Sequence reads were collapsed and filtered to measure the absolute abundance of every unique TCRbeta CDR3 rearrangement. Productive Simpson clonality was computed per sample as the square root of Simpson's diversity index over productive rearrangements. The source is immuneACCESS, and TCRdb retained only in-frame sequences with V and J called. Part of the clones is not carried over; for the studies checked, unresolved V genes explain less than half of this, and the remainder is unexplained. V and J calls and clone size follow that table, whereas D and trimming were derived from the DNA. For this sample there are 85,000 to 95,000 clones; 70% to 90% appear just once. Approximately 7.4% of the sample is taken by the ten largest.

The research as a whole found: How much clinical and demographic metadata was included differed by source and by participant, and the metadata was provided uncurated.

The rearrangement combines TRBV5-1 with TRBJ2-5, with 7 middle bases fitting TRBD1. The receptor's source is a human donor with acute or convalescent COVID-19. The donor label of this sample is uncertain. The sequencing sample was made of peripheral blood. The CDR3 in this case is CASSRARGQQETQYF. The nucleotides read TGCGCCAGCAGCCGAGCCAGGGGACAGCAAGAGACCCAGTACTTC.